The 32 T cell receptor beta chains given below trace back to one sample, sequenced in a study of blood T cell repertoires in COVID-19. TCRdb's table, derived via immunoSEQ multiplex PCR, lists solely in-frame clones and lacks some. The sample records 250,000 to 300,000 clones, approximately 90% being singletons. Sequenced input: peripheral blood. Receptors originate from a woman aged 25 to 39 with active or convalescent COVID-19.

This clone was seen a single time. The chain employs TRBV2 and TRBJ1-5, with D unresolved. Germline CDR1 SNHLY, CDR2 FYNNEI. The CDR3 contains 16 residues. V lost 2 bases to trimming and J lost 5 bases, with 16 bases between them. CDR3: CASSETAVEGDQPQHF. Here the CDR3 DNA reads TGTGCCAGCAGTGAAACCGCGGTGGAGGGAGATCAGCCCCAGCATTTT.

This rearrangement joins TRBV5-1 to TRBJ1-5; TRBD1 matches 9 bases. Trimming removed 5 bases from V and 5 bases from J; junction bases left unmatched: 8. This CDR3 contains 15 residues. The germline CDR1 and CDR2 sequences are SGHRS and YFSETQ. This CDR3 is CASSSTGGWDQPQHF. CDR3 sequence (DNA): TGCGCCAGCAGTTCTACAGGGGGCTGGGATCAGCCCCAGCATTTT.

This clone has just one count. V usage is TRBV10-2 and J usage is TRBJ2-3; TRBD1 matches at 9 bases. Looked up from germline, CDR1 is WSHSY and CDR2 is SAAADI. V was pared by 4 bases and J by 3 bases, with 2 bases of the junction left unmatched. The CDR3 contains 14 residues. The CDR3 reads CASSGDRETDTQYF. Written as DNA, the CDR3 is TGCGCCAGCAGTGGGGACAGGGAAACAGATACGCAGTATTTT.

This chain joins TRBV4-3 and TRBJ1-2; 10 bases align to TRBD1. The V gene end was trimmed by 2 bases and the J gene end by 7 bases; junction bases not matched to a gene: 7. The CDR3 totals 15 residues. The germline CDR1 and CDR2 sequences are LGHNA and YSLEER. DNA for the CDR3: TGCGCCAGCAGCCAACCCGGGACAGGGGAGGGTGGCTACACCTTC. Translating it yields CASSQPGTGEGGYTF.

The chain is built from TRBV24-1 and TRBJ2-1, with 9 nucleotides matching TRBD2. V trimming: 3 bases; J trimming: 3 bases; junction bases outside the gene matches: 5. The CDR3 spans 16 residues. In germline, CDR1 is KGHDR, CDR2 SFDVKD. This CDR3 is CATSDPAGGYYNEQFF. The CDR3 region has the DNA TGTGCCACCAGTGATCCTGCGGGGGGGTACTACAATGAGCAGTTCTTC.

V and J are TRBV4-2 and TRBJ2-3; 7 nucleotides line up with TRBD2. The CDR3 loop spans 13 amino acids. Germline trimming cut 1 base from V and 6 bases from J; bases unmatched to any gene: 1. The germline V gene encodes CDR1 LGHNA and CDR2 YNFKEQ. In nucleotides, the CDR3 is TGTGCCAGCAGCCAAGGACTAGCCGATACGCAGTATTTT. Protein product: CASSQGLADTQYF.

The V and J genes are TRBV19 and TRBJ1-1; 8 bases are a match to TRBD1. V lost 10 bases to trimming and J lost 7 bases; unmatched junction nucleotides: 8. The CDR3 runs 12 residues. CDR1 is LNHDA and CDR2 is SQIVND in the germline V gene (reference sequence). CDR3 residues: CATSGTGNEAFF. The CDR3 DNA sequence: TGTGCCACCTCCGGGACAGGCAATGAAGCTTTCTTT.

The chain has TRBV27 and TRBJ2-5, with TRBD2 matching over 10 bases. V dropped 2 bases and J dropped 5; count of bases not matched to a gene: 5. Germline CDR1 reads MNHEY; CDR2 reads SMNVEV (reference sequence). The CDR3 extends over 15 amino acids. This chain's CDR3 is CASSLEAGGRETQYF. CDR3 nucleotide sequence: TGTGCCAGCAGTTTAGAAGCGGGGGGGCGGGAGACCCAGTACTTC.

V and J are TRBV21-1 and TRBJ1-4; TRBD1 is the table's D call, not checked against the DNA. TRBV21-1 is tagged as a pseudogene. This CDR3 has 15 residues. CDR3 protein: CASSKVKGDNEKLFF. CDR3 DNA sequence: TGTGCCAGCAGCAAAGTTAAGGGGGATAATGAAAAACTGTTTTTT.

With regard to this clone: A far bigger clonotype differs at one base, so this is likely a read error. The chain uses TRBV6-2 or TRBV6-3 and TRBJ2-6; TRBD2 aligns across 9 bases. V shed 11 bases, J shed 4 bases, and the junction held 12 bases outside the gene matches. CDR1 is MNHEY and CDR2 is SVGEGT in the germline V gene. CDR3 length: 16 amino acids. CDR3 DNA sequence: TGTGCCCGCTGTTTTTGCGGGGGGGCCGGGGCCAACGTCCTGACTTTC. As protein: CARCFCGGAGANVLTF.

The chain employs TRBV11-2 and TRBJ2-5, with 11 bases identical to TRBD2. The CDR3 loop spans 18 amino acids. J lost 1 base, V lost 5 bases, and 12 bases had no gene match. CDR1 is SGHAT, CDR2 FQNNGV, per germline. The CDR3 loop reads CASSLVVAGGPPQETQYF. CDR3 coding DNA: TGTGCCAGCAGCCTGGTGGTAGCGGGGGGGCCGCCCCAAGAGACCCAGTACTTC. Using reference TRBV11-2 and TRBJ2-5 for the parts outside the CDR3, the full variable domain is EAGVAQSPRYKIIEKRQSVAFWCNPISGHATLYWYQQILGQGPKLLIQFQNNGVVDDSQLPKDRFSAERLKGVDSTLKIQPAKLEDSAVYLCASSLVVAGGPPQETQYFGPGTRLLVL.

V is TRBV6-2 or TRBV6-3 and J is TRBJ1-5; 7 bases are shared with TRBD1. CDR3 size: 13 residues. Germline CDR1 MNHEY, CDR2 SVGEGT. V shed 5 bases and J 7 bases; nucleotides not matched to a gene: 5. DNA of the CDR3: TGTGCCAGCAGTCACAGGGGACAGCAGCCCCAGCATTTT. Encoded protein: CASSHRGQQPQHF.

V is TRBV5-3 and J is TRBJ2-3, with 8 bases that match TRBD2. TRBV5-3 is assigned to the ORF class and has an uncertain function. The CDR3 is 14 amino acids. V lost 9 bases to trimming and J lost 2 bases; unmatched junction nucleotides: 8. The DNA of the CDR3 is TGTGCCACCGGGGCGGGGGGCTACACAGATACGCAGTATTTT. Residues: CATGAGGYTDTQYF.

The V call is TRBV24-1, the J call TRBJ2-1, with D hard to call. The CDR3 is 12 residues long. Germline values: CDR1 KGHDR, CDR2 SFDVKD. Trimming removed 3 bases from V and 12 bases from J, with 11 bases in between. CDR3 nucleotide sequence: TGTGCCACCAGTGATCTCGACTGGAGGCAGTTCTTC. It translates to CATSDLDWRQFF.

The V call is TRBV9, the J call TRBJ1-2, with D uncertain. This CDR3 is 14 amino acids long. The V end was cut by 0 bases, the J end by 2 bases, with 8 bases between. Germline values: CDR1 SGDLS, CDR2 YYNGEE. The CDR3 sequence is CASSVASANYGYTF. Here the CDR3 DNA reads TGTGCCAGCAGCGTAGCCAGCGCCAACTATGGCTACACCTTC.

The V and J genes are TRBV5-1 and TRBJ2-5; TRBD1 agrees at 10 bases. Germline trimming cut 5 bases from V and 5 bases from J; bases unmatched to any gene: 9. Germline values: CDR1 SGHRS, CDR2 YFSETQ. The CDR3 extends over 15 amino acids. CDR3 amino acids: CASSSGTGVGETQYF. CDR3 sequence (DNA): TGCGCCAGCAGTTCCGGGACAGGGGTTGGGGAGACCCAGTACTTC.

The DNA for the CDR3 is TGTGCCAGCGGGCTTCTGGCGACTGAAGCTTTCTTT. It translates to CASGLLATEAFF. V gene TRBV27 combines with J gene TRBJ1-1; no firm D call. The V gene's germline CDR1 is MNHEY and CDR2 SMNVEV (reference sequence). The CDR3 runs to 12 residues. V was trimmed by 8 bases and J by 5 bases, leaving 12 bases between them.

The gene calls are TRBV3-1 (or the pseudogene TRBV3-2) and TRBJ2-1; 7 bases are a match to TRBD2. Germline V gene data show CDR1 as LGHDT and CDR2 as YNNKEL (reference sequence). Trimming removed 3 bases from V and 6 bases from J; junction bases left unmatched: 5. The CDR3 has 14 amino acids. CDR3 protein: CASSQRGISNEQFF. CDR3 DNA sequence: TGTGCCAGCAGCCAGCGGGGGATTTCCAATGAGCAGTTCTTC.

This clone was picked up one time. The J gene is TRBJ2-1, the V gene TRBV2, with 15 bases aligning to TRBD2. The germline V gene encodes CDR1 SNHLY and CDR2 FYNNEI. V gave up 6 bases and J gave up 4 bases; unmatched junction bases: 10. The CDR3 runs to 18 residues. The CDR3 here is CASRGLAGGSPNYNEQFF. In nucleotides, the CDR3 is TGTGCCAGCAGGGGACTAGCGGGGGGCTCACCCAATTACAATGAGCAGTTCTTC.

The J gene is TRBJ2-7, the V gene TRBV5-4; 10 nucleotides line up with TRBD1. Germline V gene data show CDR1 as SGHNT and CDR2 as YYREEE (reference sequence). J lost 1 base, V lost 2 bases, and 3 bases had no gene match. The CDR3 consists of 15 residues. CDR3 in DNA: TGTGCCAGCAGCTTTCCGGGACAGGGGTCCTACGAGCAGTACTTC. It translates to CASSFPGQGSYEQYF.

The V gene is TRBV7-9, the J gene TRBJ1-3; D possibly corresponds to TRBD1 (5 bases). Trimming stripped 0 bases from V and 0 bases from J, with 12 bases between. Germline V lookup: CDR1 SEHNR, CDR2 FQNEAQ (reference sequence). CDR3 length equals 17 residues. This chain's CDR3 is CASSLAGTASSGNTIYF. The CDR3 coding sequence is TGTGCCAGCAGCTTAGCGGGGACTGCCAGCTCTGGAAACACCATATATTTT.

The chain employs TRBV28 and TRBJ1-2, with no clear D. The CDR3 is 11 amino acids. The V and J ends lost 6 bases and 3 bases respectively, with 5 bases between them. Germline V gene lookup returns CDR1 MDHEN and CDR2 SYDVKM. The CDR3 nucleotides are TGTGCCAGCAGGGTAGACTATGGCTACACCTTC. Its protein is CASRVDYGYTF.

V gene TRBV27 combines with J gene TRBJ2-2, with 10 bases fitting TRBD1. Per the germline V gene, CDR1 is MNHEY and CDR2 is SMNVEV (reference sequence). Trimming took 2 bases from V and 7 from J; bases not matched to a gene: 7. The CDR3 is made up of 16 amino acids. The chain's CDR3 is CASSLPGQGSIGELFF. Here the CDR3 DNA reads TGTGCCAGCAGTTTACCGGGACAGGGGTCTATCGGGGAGCTGTTTTTT.

A note on this clone: The sample contains more than one DNA sequence encoding this CDR3. V gene TRBV6-5 combines with J gene TRBJ1-6, with D hard to call. Per the germline V gene, CDR1 is MNHEY and CDR2 is SVGAGI. The CDR3 covers 14 residues. V was clipped by 0 bases and J by 10 bases, with 10 bases between them. The CDR3 bases are TGTGCCAGCAGTTACTCCGGGGTAGGATCACCCCTCCACTTT. Translated: CASSYSGVGSPLHF.

The chain has TRBV7-2 and TRBJ1-6, with TRBD1 identical over 12 bases. Trimming cost V 4 bases and J 6 bases; bases outside gene matches: 1. Germline V CDR1 and CDR2: SGHTA, FQGNSA. The CDR3 contains 15 residues. CDR3 nucleotide sequence: TGTGCCAGCAGCTGGGACAGGGGGCCTAATTCACCCCTCCACTTT. Translation: CASSWDRGPNSPLHF.

This clone has only one observation. V and J are TRBV30 and TRBJ1-1; D possibly corresponds to TRBD1 (5 bases). The CDR3 is 13 residues long. Trimming stripped 1 base from V and 5 bases from J, with 11 bases between. Germline loops: CDR1 GTSNPN, CDR2 SVGIG (reference sequence). CDR3 residues: CAWSGGVRTEAFF. CDR3 sequence (DNA): TGTGCCTGGAGTGGGGGGGTGAGGACTGAAGCTTTCTTT.

The chain combines TRBV3-1 (or the pseudogene TRBV3-2) with TRBJ2-3, with 9 bases lining up with TRBD2. The CDR3 length is 15 residues. CDR1 and CDR2 from the germline V gene are LGHDT and YNNKEL (reference sequence). J lost 5 bases, V lost 5 bases, and 8 bases had no gene match. The CDR3 region has the DNA TGTGCCAGCAGCGGGACGGCGGGGGGGCGAGATACGCAGTATTTT. This translates into CASSGTAGGRDTQYF.

The sample holds one count of this clone. The chain recombines TRBV23-1 with TRBJ1-1; 8 bases are a match to TRBD1. TRBV23-1 is noted as an ORF with a role that remains uncertain. The CDR3 is made up of 14 amino acids. With V trimmed by 5 bases and J by 5 bases, 7 bases remained unmatched. The CDR3 region is CASSRPGGQTEAFF. Here the CDR3 DNA reads TGCGCCAGCAGTAGACCAGGGGGCCAGACTGAAGCTTTCTTT.

V gene TRBV9 combines with J gene TRBJ1-1; weak D call: TRBD1 (5 bases). V was trimmed by 1 base and J by 2 bases, leaving 12 bases between them. The germline V gene encodes CDR1 SGDLS and CDR2 YYNGEE. This CDR3 comprises 15 residues. CDR3 DNA sequence: TGTGCCAGCAGCGTATCTGGGGCCCCTAACACTGAAGCTTTCTTT. This codes for CASSVSGAPNTEAFF. The whole variable domain, remainder taken from reference TRBV9 and TRBJ1-1, is DSGVTQTPKHLITATGQRVTLRCSPRSGDLSVYWYQQSLDQGLQFLIQYYNGEERAKGNILERFSAQQFPDLHSELNLSSLELGDSALYFCASSVSGAPNTEAFFGQGTRLTVV.

V gene TRBV30 combines with J gene TRBJ1-5; the D gene is possibly TRBD1 (5 bases). CDR1 and CDR2 (germline): GTSNPN, SVGIG (reference sequence). The V end was cut by 3 bases, the J end by 1 base, with 10 bases between. The CDR3 totals 14 residues. The CDR3 reads CAWRTAGSNQPQHF. Here the CDR3 DNA reads TGTGCCTGGAGGACGGCAGGGAGCAATCAGCCCCAGCATTTT.

The J gene is TRBJ1-2, the V gene TRBV7-9; D may be TRBD1 (6 bases). V lost 5 bases and J 2 bases, leaving 18 bases between the germline ends. Germline V lookup: CDR1 SEHNR, CDR2 FQNEAQ (reference sequence). This CDR3 is 16 amino acids long. CDR3 nucleotide sequence: TGTGCCAGCAGCGAAACCACTACAGGGTTCAACTATGGCTACACCTTC. It encodes CASSETTTGFNYGYTF.

The chain has TRBV19 and TRBJ1-1; 7 positions match TRBD1. The V gene's germline CDR1 is LNHDA and CDR2 SQIVND (reference sequence). V was clipped by 8 bases and J by 3 bases; unmatched bases: 12. The CDR3 runs 15 residues. The CDR3 region has the DNA TGTGCCAGTTTTGACAGGGAAGGTTTGGACACTGAAGCTTTCTTT. It is translated as CASFDREGLDTEAFF.